The T cell receptor beta chain described here comes from a study of T cells in Graves' hyperthyroidism and ophthalmopathy. Amplification targeted TCR beta CDR3 regions from RNA transcripts. Initially, a first-round RT-PCR of the TCR CDR3 employed the HTBI primer set. Each CDR3 protein gets one entry after TCRdb re-called the multiplex PCR reads with MiXCR. The sample has hundreds of thousands of distinct CDR3 sequences, roughly 14% seen once. This CDR3 contains 17 residues. V was clipped by 3 bases and J by 8 bases, with 23 bases between them. Sequences were obtained from blood. The chain employs TRBV12-3 or TRBV12-4 and TRBJ2-1; D gene uncertain. This clonotype was obtained from a young man with Graves' ophthalmopathy. For the CDR3, the DNA is TGTGCCAGCAGTTTTATGGTCGGCAGATTTAGGGATTATGAGCAGTTCTTC. This translates into CASSFMVGRFRDYEQFF.